This is a list of T cell receptor beta chains from one sample in a study of identical twins. TCRdb analysed the 5' RACE reads with MiXCR anew, one entry per CDR3 protein. The data hold under 900,000 distinct CDR3 sequences, with 15% to 20% observed a single time. These data were also filed under a second study, of T cells expressing NK-cell markers.

Source material: PBMCs. The origin of the receptors is a woman under 30 in good health. The CDR3 runs from the conserved cysteine through the conserved F or W. Fields, in order: clone size, D gene, V gene, J gene, CDR3 protein, CDR3 DNA. D genes are given only for firm matches. Clone sizes are given selectively: once, few, many, or a class where the clone is expanded.

.	TRBD2	TRBV24-1	TRBJ2-1	CATHGASGGIEQFF	TGTGCCACCCATGGGGCTAGCGGGGGTATTGAGCAGTTCTTC
many	.	TRBV20-1	TRBJ2-7	CSANRETYEQYF	TGCAGTGCTAATCGGGAAACCTACGAGCAGTACTTC
.	TRBD1	TRBV6-1	TRBJ1-6	CASSEQGVNSPLHF	TGTGCCAGCAGTGAACAGGGGGTGAATTCACCCCTCCACTTT
.	TRBD1	TRBV5-6	TRBJ2-7	CASRNRDSTYEQYF	TGTGCCAGCAGAAACCGGGACAGTACCTACGAGCAGTACTTC
.	.	TRBV29-1	TRBJ2-7	CSVASGDEQYF	TGCAGCGTTGCTTCCGGAGACGAGCAGTACTTC
few	.	TRBV10-3	TRBJ2-7	CAISGLNLVGYEQYF	TGTGCCATCAGTGGGCTCAACCTAGTGGGCTACGAGCAGTACTTC
few	TRBD2	TRBV20-1	TRBJ2-7	CSARVTSGIEQYF	TGCAGTGCTAGAGTGACTAGCGGGATCGAGCAGTACTTC
few	.	TRBV7-2	TRBJ2-5	CASSKGDAETQYF	TGTGCCAGCAGCAAGGGGGATGCTGAGACCCAGTACTTC
.	.	TRBV7-8	TRBJ2-3	CASSLEAANTDTQYF	TGTGCCAGCAGCTTAGAGGCAGCCAACACAGATACGCAGTATTTT
few	TRBD2	TRBV7-9	TRBJ2-3	CASSFASGPTDTQYF	TGTGCCAGCAGCTTTGCTAGCGGACCCACAGATACGCAGTATTTT
.	TRBD2	TRBV12-3/TRBV12-4	TRBJ2-2	CASSLWVAGDTGELFF	TGTGCCAGCAGTTTGTGGGTAGCGGGAGACACCGGGGAGCTGTTTTTT
many	TRBD2	TRBV12-3/TRBV12-4	TRBJ2-1	CASSPGLAGWNNEQFF	TGTGCCAGCAGTCCCGGACTAGCGGGGTGGAACAATGAGCAGTTCTTC
.	TRBD1	TRBV15	TRBJ1-1	CATSNAGQIEAFF	TGTGCCACCAGCAACGCGGGACAGATAGAAGCTTTCTTT
few	.	TRBV7-8	TRBJ2-1	CASSLVRGIPYNEQFF	TGTGCCAGCAGCTTAGTTCGGGGGATACCTTACAATGAGCAGTTCTTC
.	.	TRBV6-2/TRBV6-3	TRBJ1-1	CASAWEMNTEAFF	TGTGCCAGCGCCTGGGAAATGAACACTGAAGCTTTCTTT
.	.	TRBV3-1	TRBJ2-7	CASRAGTLYEQYF	TGTGCCAGCAGGGCCGGGACACTCTACGAGCAGTACTTC
few	TRBD1	TRBV5-6	TRBJ1-1	CASSLELTGARAFF	TGTGCCAGCAGCTTGGAATTAACAGGGGCGCGGGCTTTCTTT
.	TRBD1	TRBV20-1	TRBJ2-1	CSAFPSYRGSYNEQFF	TGCAGTGCATTTCCATCATACAGGGGCTCCTACAATGAGCAGTTCTTC
.	.	TRBV18	TRBJ2-7	CASSQAEGVEQYF	TGTGCCAGCTCACAAGCAGAGGGCGTCGAGCAGTACTTC
.	.	TRBV20-1	TRBJ2-7	CSAAETGRASEQYF	TGCAGTGCTGCCGAGACAGGTAGAGCCTCCGAGCAGTACTTC
few	TRBD2	TRBV12-3/TRBV12-4	TRBJ2-2	CASSPMTSGNTGELFF	TGTGCCAGCAGTCCCATGACTAGCGGAAACACCGGGGAGCTGTTTTTT
few	TRBD1	TRBV7-2	TRBJ2-1	CASSLVGTGYNEQFF	TGTGCCAGCAGCTTAGTAGGGACAGGGTACAATGAGCAGTTCTTC
.	.	TRBV7-9	TRBJ2-7	CASSSGGAGAYEQYF	TGTGCCAGCAGCTCCGGCGGGGCGGGCGCCTACGAGCAGTACTTC